The 29 T cell receptor beta chains below all came from one sample that was sequenced in a study of response to subunit inactivated influenza vaccine. Via MiXCR, TCRdb re-called the RT-PCR reads, giving one row per CDR3 protein. The top ten clones hold around 10% of a sample with roughly 570,000 distinct CDR3 sequences, approximately 14% of them seen once. The sample here was PBMCs from blood, taken 12 days after vaccination. The origin of the receptors is a man between 50 and 59 years old who received an inactivated influenza vaccine.

Here the CDR3 DNA reads TGTGCCATCAAGGGAATAGCGGGAGGGGACAATGAGCAGTTCTTC. Amino acid sequence: CAIKGIAGGDNEQFF. This chain connects TRBV10-3 to TRBJ2-1; 11 bases map to TRBD2. The CDR3 length is 15 residues. Losses at the gene ends were 7 bases for V and 5 bases for J; bases not matched to a gene: 7. The V gene's germline CDR1 is ENHRY and CDR2 SYGVKD.

This clonotype was seen only a few times. This chain connects TRBV6-5 to TRBJ1-6, with D perhaps TRBD1 (5 bases). The CDR3 is made up of 14 amino acids. The germline gives CDR1 MNHEY, CDR2 SVGAGI. V dropped 2 bases and J dropped 7 bases, with 9 bases sitting between them. The CDR3 nucleotides are TGTGCCAGCAGTTACGGGGGAAGGAATTCACCCCTCCACTTT. This codes for CASSYGGRNSPLHF.

The rearrangement joins TRBV5-1 to TRBJ1-5, with D perhaps matching TRBD1 (6 bases). In germline, CDR1 is SGHRS, CDR2 YFSETQ. The V and J ends lost 0 bases and 7 bases respectively, with 14 bases between them. The CDR3 spans 15 residues. In nucleotides, the CDR3 is TGCGCCAGCAGCTTGGTAGCGGGGGGCGGCCAGCCCCAGCATTTT. It translates to CASSLVAGGGQPQHF.

The table lists this clonotype with a few counts. The V gene is TRBV12-3 or TRBV12-4, the J gene TRBJ2-6; D is perhaps TRBD1 (5 bases). CDR3 size: 15 residues. V lost 7 bases and J lost 4, with 14 bases in between. This CDR3 reads CASTFSGRGANVLTF. The CDR3, as DNA: TGTGCCAGCACCTTTTCAGGGCGCGGGGCCAACGTCCTGACTTTC.

This clonotype was found a few times. V usage is TRBV6-2 or TRBV6-3 and J usage is TRBJ2-5; possibly TRBD1 for D (5 bases). V was clipped by 7 bases and J by 4 bases, with 16 bases between them. CDR1 and CDR2 from the germline V gene are MNHEY and SVGEGT. The CDR3 covers 14 residues. CDR3 amino acids: CASNRQGMTETQYF. In DNA, the CDR3 is TGTGCCAGCAACCGGCAGGGTATGACAGAGACCCAGTACTTC.

This clonotype was seen more than once but under ten times. The chain couples TRBV5-1 to TRBJ2-2; D remains ambiguous. Germline assignment: CDR1 SGHRS and CDR2 YFSETQ. The CDR3 has 15 amino acids. Trimming left V 0 bases short and J 1 base short, with 7 bases between. CDR3 sequence (DNA): TGCGCCAGCAGCTTGGAGGGCGGGAACACCGGGGAGCTGTTTTTT. Amino acids: CASSLEGGNTGELFF.

The table lists this clonotype with a few counts. V and J are TRBV18 and TRBJ2-7; the match to TRBD1 covers 12 bases. Trimming removed 3 bases from V and 7 bases from J; junction bases left unmatched: 7. This CDR3 contains 15 residues. The germline gives CDR1 KGHSH, CDR2 LQKENI. The CDR3 loop is CASSPQGQGASEQYF. The CDR3 DNA sequence: TGTGCCAGCTCACCCCAGGGACAGGGGGCGTCAGAGCAGTACTTC.

This clonotype has more than one count but fewer than ten. This chain joins TRBV12-3 or TRBV12-4 and TRBJ1-2; a weak D match, TRBD1 (6 bases). The CDR3 contains 11 residues. V lost 10 bases to trimming and J lost 6 bases, with 12 bases between them. The CDR3 DNA is TGTGCCATGCGGGACATGAATGGCTACACCTTC. Translated, it gives CAMRDMNGYTF.

This clonotype was seen only a few times. The V gene is TRBV15, the J gene TRBJ1-5; 7 bases align to TRBD1. With 0 bases clipped from V and 3 bases from J, the junction kept 2 bases outside the gene matches. Germline V CDR1 and CDR2: LNHNV, YYDKDF (reference sequence). There are 15 residues in the CDR3. CDR3 sequence reads: CATSRDRGLNQPQHF. The CDR3 nucleotides read TGTGCCACCAGCAGAGATAGGGGGCTCAATCAGCCCCAGCATTTT.

This clonotype occurred a few times. This chain links TRBV29-1 with TRBJ1-2; tentatively, D is TRBD1 (6 bases). The CDR3 sequence is 13 residues long. CDR1 and CDR2 (germline): SQVTM, ANQGSEA. Trimming cost V 2 bases and J 2 bases, with 9 bases left between them. Here the CDR3 DNA reads TGCAGCGTTGAACTCAGGGGAAACTATGGCTACACCTTC. This translates into CSVELRGNYGYTF.

This clonotype turned up a few times. The J gene is TRBJ1-1, the V gene TRBV6-2 or TRBV6-3; 9 bases are a match to TRBD1. V lost 6 bases, J lost 5 bases, and 13 bases stayed unmatched. Germline CDR1 reads MNHEY; CDR2 reads SVGEGT. This CDR3 is built from 16 residues. The CDR3 sequence is CASRHPAGQGITEAFF. CDR3 in DNA: TGTGCCAGCAGGCACCCAGCGGGACAGGGCATTACTGAAGCTTTCTTT.

This clonotype was counted only a few times. The chain links TRBV12-3 or TRBV12-4 to TRBJ1-1; D is uncertain. The CDR3 is made up of 15 amino acids. V was trimmed by 0 bases and J by 1 base, leaving 9 bases between them. The DNA of the CDR3 is TGTGCCAGCAGTTTAGCACAGTTGGCGAACACTGAAGCTTTCTTT. Encoded protein: CASSLAQLANTEAFF.

The gene calls are TRBV20-1 and TRBJ2-5; D not resolved. In germline, CDR1 is DFQATT, CDR2 SNEGSKA (reference sequence). V was pared by 6 bases and J by 2 bases, with 16 bases between. The CDR3 totals 14 residues. The CDR3 region is CSATDRRRQETQYF. As DNA, the CDR3 is TGCAGTGCGACGGACCGAAGAAGACAAGAGACCCAGTACTTC.

The rearrangement uses TRBV4-3 and TRBJ2-3; D not resolved. The CDR3 length is 14 residues. Trimming shortened V by 1 base and J by 4 bases, and 9 bases separated the two germline ends. CDR1 LGHNA and CDR2 YSLEER come from the germline V gene. CDR3 sequence: CASSQVGRADTQYF. DNA for the CDR3: TGCGCCAGCAGCCAAGTAGGACGGGCAGATACGCAGTATTTT.

This clonotype was picked up a small number of times. The chain recombines TRBV29-1 with TRBJ2-1; D is unresolved. The germline V gene has CDR1 SQVTM and CDR2 ANQGSEA. V was cut by 4 bases and J by 6 bases, with 4 bases left in between. The CDR3 totals 10 residues. DNA for the CDR3: TGCAGCGTTGCTGTCAATGAGCAGTTCTTC. Its translation: CSVAVNEQFF.

This sequence joins TRBV6-1 and TRBJ1-1, with D uncertain. This CDR3 has 12 residues. Trimming shortened V by 7 bases and J by 1 base, and 7 bases separated the two germline ends. The germline V gene has CDR1 MNHNS and CDR2 SASEGT. CDR3 in amino acids: CASTQGNTEAFF. The CDR3 DNA reads TGTGCCAGCACTCAAGGGAACACTGAAGCTTTCTTT.

This clonotype was picked up a small number of times. The rearrangement links TRBV20-1 to TRBJ1-4; D call uncertain. Germline loops: CDR1 DFQATT, CDR2 SNEGSKA (reference sequence). The CDR3 loop spans 11 amino acids. The germline V and J ends were trimmed by 5 bases and 8 bases, with 9 bases remaining between them. CDR3 amino acids: CSAGRVEKLFF. CDR3 sequence (DNA): TGCAGTGCTGGCCGAGTGGAAAAACTGTTTTTT.

V is TRBV7-8 and J is TRBJ2-3; 9 bases fit TRBD2. From germline, CDR1 is SGHVS and CDR2 FQNEAQ. Trimming at V came to 2 bases and at J to 2 bases, leaving 8 bases not matched to a gene. This CDR3 spans 17 amino acids. This CDR3 reads CASSLWREGQNTDTQYF. Here the CDR3 DNA reads TGTGCCAGCAGCTTATGGCGGGAGGGCCAGAACACAGATACGCAGTATTTT.

This clonotype appeared a few times. The chain links TRBV6-5 to TRBJ2-6; TRBD1 aligns across 8 bases. The germline V gene encodes CDR1 MNHEY and CDR2 SVGAGI. Trimming took 5 bases from V and 1 from J; bases not matched to a gene: 7. There are 17 residues in the CDR3. The CDR3 loop is CASSHGQGSSGANVLTF. DNA for the CDR3: TGTGCCAGCAGTCACGGACAGGGTAGTTCTGGGGCCAACGTCCTGACTTTC.

This clonotype has ten or more counts. The chain recombines TRBV7-9 with TRBJ1-1; D gene ambiguous. Looked up from germline, CDR1 is SEHNR and CDR2 is FQNEAQ (reference sequence). The CDR3 extends over 13 amino acids. V was cut by 5 bases and J by 1 base, with 8 bases left in between. DNA of the CDR3: TGTGCCAGCAGCGCCCAGGCGAACACTGAAGCTTTCTTT. The encoded protein is CASSAQANTEAFF.

This chain connects TRBV12-3 or TRBV12-4 to TRBJ2-1; TRBD1 aligns across 12 bases. This CDR3 is built from 16 residues. After removal of 5 bases from V and 10 bases from J, the junction contained 12 bases not matched to a gene. The CDR3 DNA is TGTGCCAGCAGTCGAAGCCGGGACAGGGGGCGCGGCGAGCAGTTCTTC. This translates into CASSRSRDRGRGEQFF.

The chain recombines TRBV30 with TRBJ2-4; D gene unclear. Trimming left V 5 bases short and J 1 base short, with 9 bases between. Germline V gene lookup returns CDR1 GTSNPN and CDR2 SVGIG (reference sequence). The CDR3 consists of 13 residues. The CDR3 is CAWSSSAKNIQYF. The CDR3 DNA sequence: TGTGCCTGGTCCTCTTCCGCCAAAAACATTCAGTACTTC. The full variable domain, with the rest looked up from reference TRBV30 and TRBJ2-4, is SQTIHQWPATLVQPVGSPLSLECTVEGTSNPNLYWYRQAAGRGLQLLFYSVGIGQISSEVPQNLSASRPQDRQFILSSKKLLLSDSGFYLCAWSSSAKNIQYFGAGTRLSVL.

This chain joins TRBV20-1 and TRBJ2-2; perhaps TRBD1 as D (5 bases). CDR1 is DFQATT, CDR2 SNEGSKA, per germline (reference sequence). This CDR3 has 15 residues. The V gene lost 6 bases and the J gene lost 4 bases, with 18 bases spanning the gap. CDR3 loop: CSAAARGRRTGELFF. CDR3 nucleotide sequence: TGCAGTGCCGCTGCTAGGGGCCGCCGCACCGGGGAGCTGTTTTTT.

V gene TRBV24-1 combines with J gene TRBJ2-5; 8 positions match TRBD2. The germline CDR1 and CDR2 sequences are KGHDR and SFDVKD. Unmatched junction bases numbered 20, after V lost 2 bases and J lost 7 bases. The CDR3 loop spans 19 amino acids. The CDR3 DNA sequence: TGTGCCACCAGTGATTCGGATCCGGGAGGGCAGGCCCCATCGGGGACCCAGTACTTC. Translated: CATSDSDPGGQAPSGTQYF.

The CDR3 sequence is CASSVDTRNYGYTF. CDR3 in DNA: TGTGCCAGCAGTGTGGACACCCGTAACTATGGCTACACCTTC. The J gene is TRBJ1-2, the V gene TRBV28; D possibly corresponds to TRBD1 (5 bases). The V end was cut by 5 bases, the J end by 1 base, with 11 bases between. This CDR3 has 14 amino acids. Germline-derived CDR1 and CDR2 are MDHEN and SYDVKM.

V is TRBV9 and J is TRBJ2-3, with 7 bases aligning to TRBD2. V shed 1 base and J 3 bases; nucleotides not matched to a gene: 14. Germline CDR1 is SGDLS and CDR2 is YYNGEE. The CDR3 sequence is 18 residues long. CDR3 in amino acids: CASSVRPQRGGRTDTQYF. The CDR3 DNA reads TGTGCCAGCAGCGTAAGACCCCAGCGCGGGGGTCGTACAGATACGCAGTATTTT. The full variable domain, with the rest looked up from reference TRBV9 and TRBJ2-3, is DSGVTQTPKHLITATGQRVTLRCSPRSGDLSVYWYQQSLDQGLQFLIQYYNGEERAKGNILERFSAQQFPDLHSELNLSSLELGDSALYFCASSVRPQRGGRTDTQYFGPGTRLTVL.

This clonotype has ten or more counts. The chain has TRBV5-1 and TRBJ2-4, with D unresolved. Germline values: CDR1 SGHRS, CDR2 YFSETQ. The CDR3 loop spans 12 amino acids. The germline V and J ends were trimmed by 3 bases and 5 bases, with 6 bases remaining between them. CDR3 nucleotides: TGCGCCAGCAGCTCAGGCCAAAACATTCAGTACTTC. The encoded protein is CASSSGQNIQYF.

This clonotype has a handful of counts. The J gene is TRBJ2-5, the V gene TRBV5-1; weak D call: TRBD2 (6 bases). Germline V gives CDR1 SGHRS, CDR2 YFSETQ. Trimming pared 4 bases from V and 2 bases from J, leaving 24 bases between. CDR3 size: 18 residues. The CDR3 DNA sequence: TGCGCCAGCAGCCGGGGGAATTCGGGTGGGGCACAACAAGAGACCCAGTACTTC. Encoded protein: CASSRGNSGGAQQETQYF.

In its sample, this clonotype was seen many times. The chain combines TRBV19 with TRBJ2-7; 7 bases match TRBD2. The V gene end was trimmed by 1 base and the J gene end by 2 bases; junction bases not matched to a gene: 2. Germline values: CDR1 LNHDA, CDR2 SQIVND (reference sequence). The CDR3 length is 14 residues. The CDR3 bases are TGTGCCAGTAGTATAGGAGCGGGACCCTACGAGCAGTACTTC. Translating it yields CASSIGAGPYEQYF.